The 30 T cell receptor beta chains below come from one sample, sequenced in a study of cytotoxic CD8 clonotypes in ibrutinib-treated CLL. Here immunoSEQ multiplex PCR was the method, and the copy in TCRdb shows in-frame clones only, minus some. The table has roughly 45,000 clones, just over 65% seen once. This material consisted of PBMCs, taken after 24 months of ibrutinib treatment. The receptor set was obtained from a human donor with chronic lymphocytic leukemia.

This sequence joins TRBV29-1 and TRBJ2-1; D unresolved. Trimming removed 6 bases at V and 4 bases at J, with 13 bases between. The germline V gene has CDR1 SQVTM and CDR2 ANQGSEA. The CDR3 is 13 residues long. This CDR3 is CSVPELGYNEQFF. The CDR3 DNA follows: TGCAGCGTCCCCGAGCTAGGGTACAATGAGCAGTTCTTC.

This clone was seen a few times. The J gene is TRBJ2-2, the V gene TRBV7-3; the D is unclear. V dropped 5 bases and J dropped 6 bases, with 13 bases sitting between them. The CDR3 runs 14 residues. Germline loops: CDR1 SGHTA, CDR2 FQGTGA. The CDR3 protein is CASSKGPWPGELFF. CDR3 in DNA: TGTGCCAGCAGCAAGGGCCCCTGGCCCGGGGAGCTGTTTTTT.

This clone was detected only once. The chain joins TRBV5-1 to TRBJ1-5; D ambiguous. V was cut by 5 bases and J by 0 bases, with 9 bases left in between. This CDR3 has 14 amino acids. CDR1 SGHRS and CDR2 YFSETQ come from the germline V gene. CDR3 amino acids: CASRPGYSNQPQHF. CDR3 nucleotides: TGCGCCAGCAGGCCGGGGTATAGCAATCAGCCCCAGCATTTT. The full variable domain, in which reference TRBV5-1 and TRBJ1-5 provide the parts outside the CDR3, is KAGVTQTPRYLIKTRGQQVTLSCSPISGHRSVSWYQQTPGQGLQFLFEYFSETQRNKGNFPGRFSGRQFSNSRSEMNVSTLELGDSALYLCASRPGYSNQPQHFGDGTRLSIL.

Comments on this clone: One end of the junction varies from germline; a read error may be responsible. The chain is built from TRBV7-7 and TRBJ2-1; the D gene is possibly TRBD2 (6 bases). In germline, CDR1 is SSHAT, CDR2 FNYEAQ (reference sequence). The length of the CDR3 is 16 residues. CDR3 DNA: TGTGCTAGCAGCTCCCGACTAGTGGGATCCTACAATGAGCAGTTCTTC. This gives the protein CASSSRLVGSYNEQFF.

This chain joins TRBV6-6 and TRBJ1-6; 9 nucleotides match TRBD1. This CDR3 spans 12 amino acids. The germline V gene encodes CDR1 MNHNY and CDR2 SVGAGI (reference sequence). V dropped 10 bases and J dropped 10; count of bases not matched to a gene: 5. As DNA, the CDR3 is TGTGCCATCGGGACAGGGAGGTCACCCCTCCACTTT. Its translation is CAIGTGRSPLHF.

The chain couples TRBV30 to TRBJ1-5, with 9 bases lining up with TRBD1. CDR3 length: 13 residues. Germline assignment: CDR1 GTSNPN and CDR2 SVGIG (reference sequence). V dropped 6 bases and J dropped 4; count of bases not matched to a gene: 4. The DNA of the CDR3 is TGTGCCTGCAAGGGACAGGGAAATCAGCCCCAGCATTTT. Its protein product is CACKGQGNQPQHF. Full variable domain (remainder filled in from reference TRBV30 and TRBJ1-5): SQTIHQWPATLVQPVGSPLSLECTVEGTSNPNLYWYRQAAGRGLQLLFYSVGIGQISSEVPQNLSASRPQDRQFILSSKKLLLSDSGFYLCACKGQGNQPQHFGDGTRLSIL.

This chain uses TRBV5-6 with TRBJ1-4; 7 bases fit TRBD1. The CDR3 totals 16 residues. The V gene's germline CDR1 is SGHDT and CDR2 YYEEEE. Trimming removed 4 bases from V and 8 bases from J; junction bases left unmatched: 14. The CDR3 loop reads CASSHTQGGLGEKLFF. The CDR3 DNA is TGTGCCAGCAGCCACACCCAGGGGGGTTTGGGAGAAAAACTGTTTTTT.

By its share, this clone is medium-sized. The rearrangement joins TRBV5-1 to TRBJ1-6; no reliable D call. In germline, CDR1 is SGHRS, CDR2 YFSETQ. CDR3 length: 15 amino acids. The germline V and J ends were trimmed by 0 bases and 7 bases, with 11 bases remaining between them. The CDR3 DNA sequence: TGCGCCAGCAGCTTGGGGAGGACGGTGAATTCACCCCTCCACTTT. Protein product: CASSLGRTVNSPLHF.

V is TRBV18 and J is TRBJ2-7; 10 positions agree with TRBD1. V was pared by 5 bases and J by 3 bases, with 7 bases of the junction left unmatched. Per germline, CDR1 KGHSH and CDR2 LQKENI. The CDR3 has 15 amino acids. This chain's CDR3 is CASSTQGQGLYEQYF. CDR3 in DNA: TGTGCCAGCTCAACACAGGGACAGGGGCTCTACGAGCAGTACTTC.

The rearrangement joins TRBV28 to TRBJ1-5; no definite D call. The CDR3 contains 14 residues. Trimming pared 5 bases from V and 4 bases from J, leaving 12 bases between. Germline V gene data show CDR1 as MDHEN and CDR2 as SYDVKM. The CDR3 loop reads CASSPLLLNQPQHF. The CDR3 region has the DNA TGTGCCAGCAGTCCGTTACTTCTAAATCAGCCCCAGCATTTT. Combining the CDR3 with reference TRBV28 and TRBJ1-5 gives the whole variable domain DVKVTQSSRYLVKRTGEKVFLECVQDMDHENMFWYRQDPGLGLRLIYFSYDVKMKEKGDIPEGYSVSREKKERFSLILESASTNQTSMYLCASSPLLLNQPQHFGDGTRLSIL.

This chain joins TRBV7-2 and TRBJ2-7, with TRBD2 matching 11 bases. This CDR3 region has 15 residues. Germline values: CDR1 SGHTA, CDR2 FQGNSA. Unmatched junction bases numbered 5, after V lost 5 bases and J lost 2 bases. This CDR3 is CASSGGLAVTYEQYF. Written as DNA, the CDR3 is TGTGCCAGCAGCGGGGGACTAGCGGTCACCTACGAGCAGTACTTC.

The CDR3 DNA sequence: TGTGCCAGCAGCGTAGGGGTAGGCTACACAGATACGCAGTATTTT. The encoded protein is CASSVGVGYTDTQYF. The chain recombines TRBV9 with TRBJ2-3; the D is unclear. The CDR3 is 15 amino acids. V lost 0 bases and J lost 2, with 10 bases in between. Germline V gene sequence: CDR1 SGDLS, CDR2 YYNGEE.

This chain joins TRBV5-1 and TRBJ1-6; 8 nucleotides agree with TRBD1. The CDR3 is 15 residues long. The trim removed 3 bases at V and 7 bases at J, leaving 6 bases unmatched. Looked up from germline, CDR1 is SGHRS and CDR2 is YFSETQ. The chain's CDR3 is CASSSGTGKNSPLHF. The CDR3 DNA is TGCGCCAGCAGCTCCGGGACAGGAAAAAATTCACCCCTCCACTTT.

The chain couples TRBV10-3 to TRBJ2-1; D is uncertain. Per germline, CDR1 ENHRY and CDR2 SYGVKD. Trimming cost V 5 bases and J 4 bases, with 3 bases left between them. This CDR3 spans 11 amino acids. CDR3: CAISTYNEQFF. In DNA form, the CDR3 reads TGTGCCATCAGTACATACAATGAGCAGTTCTTC.

The chain has TRBV18 and TRBJ1-6; D remains ambiguous. Trimming pared 3 bases from V and 4 bases from J, leaving 1 base between. The CDR3 has 12 amino acids. CDR1 and CDR2 (germline): KGHSH, LQKENI. The CDR3 loop reads CASSPYNSPLHF. CDR3 DNA sequence: TGTGCCAGCTCACCTTATAATTCACCCCTCCACTTT.

V usage is TRBV29-1 and J usage is TRBJ1-5; TRBD1 might be the D (5 bases). V lost 6 bases, J lost 9 bases, and 18 bases lay in between. The CDR3 extends over 13 amino acids. The germline CDR1 and CDR2 sequences are SQVTM and ANQGSEA. The CDR3 DNA follows: TGCAGCGTGACGGGTAGCCTAGGGGTGCCCCAGCATTTT. Protein product: CSVTGSLGVPQHF.

The J gene is TRBJ2-7, the V gene TRBV10-3; D possibly corresponds to TRBD1 (5 bases). V was clipped by 0 bases and J by 2 bases, with 11 bases between them. This CDR3 spans 15 amino acids. Germline V gene sequence: CDR1 ENHRY, CDR2 SYGVKD. In DNA form, the CDR3 reads TGTGCCATCAGTGAGTCCAGGGCGACTCCCTACGAGCAGTACTTC. Translating it yields CAISESRATPYEQYF.

Only a few counts were recorded for this clone. The chain couples TRBV6-1 to TRBJ2-5, with TRBD2 identical over 10 bases. Germline V gene lookup returns CDR1 MNHNS and CDR2 SASEGT. Losses at the gene ends were 4 bases for V and 5 bases for J; bases not matched to a gene: 22. The CDR3 runs to 20 residues. The CDR3 loop is CASSASRVSGREGVRETQYF. DNA of the CDR3: TGTGCCAGCAGTGCGAGTCGGGTCAGCGGGAGGGAGGGGGTGCGGGAGACCCAGTACTTC.

By share of the sample, this clone is hyperexpanded. The chain carries TRBV2 and TRBJ2-1; D possibly corresponds to TRBD2 (6 bases). Germline CDR1 reads SNHLY; CDR2 reads FYNNEI. Trimming removed 5 bases at V and 0 bases at J, with 14 bases between. The CDR3 length is 16 residues. The chain's CDR3 is CASSPGGYSSYNEQFF. The CDR3 DNA sequence: TGTGCCAGCAGTCCCGGAGGGTACAGCTCCTACAATGAGCAGTTCTTC.

The CDR3 spells CASSMEYRKGRTTTEAFF. The CDR3 DNA follows: TGCGCCAGCAGTATGGAGTATCGCAAGGGTCGGACGACCACTGAAGCTTTCTTT. The chain uses TRBV5-1 and TRBJ1-1, with D unresolved. The CDR3 spans 18 residues. CDR1 is SGHRS and CDR2 is YFSETQ in the germline V gene. V dropped 5 bases and J dropped 4 bases, with 27 bases sitting between them.

This clone was seen a few times. The chain links TRBV11-2 to TRBJ2-7; a possible D gene is TRBD2 (6 bases). CDR3 length: 14 residues. V gave up 5 bases and J gave up 4 bases, with 15 bases separating them. Germline loops: CDR1 SGHAT, CDR2 FQNNGV. This CDR3 is CASSPLASVYEQYF. In nucleotides, the CDR3 is TGTGCCAGCAGCCCACTAGCTTCCGTGTACGAGCAGTACTTC. Full variable domain (outside the CDR3, taken from reference TRBV11-2 and TRBJ2-7): EAGVAQSPRYKIIEKRQSVAFWCNPISGHATLYWYQQILGQGPKLLIQFQNNGVVDDSQLPKDRFSAERLKGVDSTLKIQPAKLEDSAVYLCASSPLASVYEQYFGPGTRLTVT.

The rearrangement uses TRBV7-2 and TRBJ1-2; D gene unclear. This CDR3 is 13 amino acids long. Germline CDR1 reads SGHTA; CDR2 reads FQGNSA. Trimming shortened V by 6 bases and J by 8 bases, and 16 bases separated the two germline ends. This chain's CDR3 is CASRLDPLAGYTF. CDR3 DNA sequence: TGTGCCAGCAGGCTGGACCCCCTTGCGGGCTACACCTTC. Variable domain in full (rest from reference TRBV7-2 and TRBJ1-2): GAGVSQSPSNKVTEKGKDVELRCDPISGHTALYWYRQSLGQGLEFLIYFQGNSAPDKSGLPSDRFSAERTGGSVSTLTIQRTQQEDSAVYLCASRLDPLAGYTFGSGTRLTVV.

J is TRBJ2-3 and V is TRBV9, with TRBD2 matching 8 bases. The CDR3 length is 15 residues. In germline, CDR1 is SGDLS, CDR2 YYNGEE. V shed 3 bases, J shed 5 bases, and the junction held 8 bases outside the gene matches. CDR3 DNA: TGTGCCAGCAGCGCCCATCCCGGGAGGGGAGATACGCAGTATTTT. Protein product: CASSAHPGRGDTQYF.

This clone was observed a single time. The chain joins TRBV2 to TRBJ1-5, with 8 bases identical to TRBD1. CDR1 and CDR2 from the germline V gene are SNHLY and FYNNEI. Losses at the gene ends were 1 base for V and 6 bases for J; bases not matched to a gene: 5. This CDR3 is 15 amino acids long. The CDR3 DNA is TGTGCCAGCAGTGAAGAGGACAGGGCTGGTCAGCCCCAGCATTTT. It codes for CASSEEDRAGQPQHF.

V usage is TRBV19 and J usage is TRBJ1-2, with a tentative D call TRBD1 (5 bases). Germline V gene sequence: CDR1 LNHDA, CDR2 SQIVND (reference sequence). Trimming cost V 4 bases and J 0 bases, with 12 bases left between them. The CDR3 length is 15 residues. The CDR3 DNA is TGTGCCAGTAGTACAGGAGGGGCAGCTAACTATGGCTACACCTTC. Encoded protein: CASSTGGAANYGYTF.

This clone was recorded once. The chain joins TRBV4-1 to TRBJ1-1, with D maybe TRBD1 (6 bases). The CDR3 runs 13 residues. Trimming removed 3 bases at V and 11 bases at J, with 16 bases between. Germline CDR1 reads MGHRA; CDR2 reads YSYEKL. The CDR3 reads CASSHPDRSSAFF. The CDR3 nucleotides are TGCGCCAGCAGCCACCCCGACAGGTCTTCGGCTTTCTTT.

This chain uses TRBV19 with TRBJ2-1, with TRBD2 as a possible D gene (6 bases). Trimming removed 5 bases at V and 12 bases at J, with 17 bases between. The CDR3 spans 13 residues. CDR1 and CDR2 from the germline V gene are LNHDA and SQIVND (reference sequence). The CDR3 sequence is CASSSGTSKGQFF. Here the CDR3 DNA reads TGTGCCAGTAGTTCCGGGACTTCAAAGGGGCAGTTCTTC.

The V call is TRBV9, the J call TRBJ2-3; 8 nucleotides match TRBD2. The J segment lost 6 bases and the V segment lost 3 bases, leaving 9 bases of the junction unmatched. Germline lookup yields CDR1 SGDLS and CDR2 YYNGEE. CDR3 length equals 15 residues. CDR3 nucleotides: TGTGCCAGCAGCGGGAGCGGGGGCCCTTGGGATACGCAGTATTTT. Translation: CASSGSGGPWDTQYF.

The chain has TRBV6-6 and TRBJ2-7; the match to TRBD2 covers 11 bases. Per the germline V gene, CDR1 is MNHNY and CDR2 is SVGAGI (reference sequence). This CDR3 spans 15 amino acids. V lost 5 bases to trimming and J lost 2 bases; unmatched junction nucleotides: 5. The CDR3 nucleotides are TGTGCCAGCAGTCCCCCTAGCGGGAGGACCTACGAGCAGTACTTC. It yields the protein CASSPPSGRTYEQYF.

Only a few counts were recorded for this clone. The rearrangement uses TRBV5-1 and TRBJ2-7, with D unresolved. The V gene lost 0 bases and the J gene lost 0 bases, with 13 bases spanning the gap. CDR1 is SGHRS, CDR2 YFSETQ, per germline. The CDR3 has 16 amino acids. The CDR3 is CASSLASQAISYEQYF. The CDR3 DNA is TGCGCCAGCAGCTTGGCTTCGCAGGCAATCTCCTACGAGCAGTACTTC.